This note documents a single T cell receptor (beta chain) sequence. These data originate in a study of blood T cells in healthy people across ages. Total RNA amounts of at least 6 micrograms were extracted per sample. The authors ran a second PCR of about 6 to 11 cycles using a sample-barcoded 5' primer and a J-beta primer mix. A single record per CDR3 protein comes from TCRdb applying MiXCR to the 5' RACE reads. The sample gives roughly 700,000 distinct CDR3 sequences, 20% to 25% of which show up once; 9.4% is in the top ten. Trimming shortened V by 2 bases and J by 5 bases, and 16 bases separated the two germline ends. Germline-derived CDR1 and CDR2 are SGHNT and YYREEE (reference sequence). The CDR3 contains 15 residues. These data were likewise used in another study, on T cells of mothers and their children.

The receptor's source is a boy aged 5-17 years in good health. Sample: blood. The J gene is TRBJ2-5, the V gene TRBV5-4; maybe TRBD2 (5 bases). CDR3 in DNA: TGTGCCAGCAGCTTCGTAGGAGCGGCCCGGGAGACCCAGTACTTC. It yields the protein CASSFVGAARETQYF.